The 21 T cell receptor beta chains presented below share a single source sample, sequenced in a study of blood T cell repertoires in COVID-19. Sequencing was performed with immunoSEQ multiplex PCR; in TCRdb, only in-frame clones are kept and a portion is missing. The table records 100,000 to 150,000 clones, around 80% of them present only once. Input material: peripheral blood. These receptors were taken from a young man with COVID-19, enrolled during active disease.

This chain links TRBV5-4 with TRBJ2-1; 11 nucleotides line up with TRBD2. Trimming took 4 bases from V and 14 from J; bases not matched to a gene: 14. CDR1 is SGHNT and CDR2 is YYREEE in the germline V gene (reference sequence). The length of the CDR3 is 15 residues. The CDR3 loop reads CASSLRTSGPLGKFF. The DNA of the CDR3 is TGTGCCAGCAGCCTAAGGACTAGCGGGCCTTTGGGGAAGTTCTTC.

This chain uses TRBV14 with TRBJ1-4; unclear D gene. Germline lookup yields CDR1 SGHDN and CDR2 FVKESK. The length of the CDR3 is 14 residues. Trimming removed 3 bases from V and 6 bases from J, with 11 bases in between. DNA for the CDR3: TGTGCCAGCAGCCAGTATCAGGTTGATGAAAAACTGTTTTTT. Amino acids: CASSQYQVDEKLFF.

The CDR3 nucleotides read TGTGCCAGCAGCGTAGAAGCGGGGGGGCGTCGGACAGATACGCAGTATTTT. The encoded protein is CASSVEAGGRRTDTQYF. The chain has TRBV9 and TRBJ2-3; 10 bases align to TRBD2. The germline gives CDR1 SGDLS, CDR2 YYNGEE. The CDR3 contains 17 residues. The V and J ends lost 0 bases and 3 bases, in that order; junction bases with no gene match: 7.

This clone was detected only a few times. The J gene is TRBJ1-1, the V gene TRBV3-1 (or the pseudogene TRBV3-2); the match to TRBD1 covers 9 bases. The CDR3 covers 15 residues. Unmatched junction bases numbered 7, after V lost 4 bases and J lost 4 bases. Germline-derived CDR1 and CDR2 are LGHDT and YNNKEL (reference sequence). This CDR3 reads CASSLGTGRSTEAFF. The CDR3 DNA sequence: TGTGCCAGCAGCCTTGGGACAGGGAGGAGCACTGAAGCTTTCTTT.

In this sample, this clone turned up a few times. The chain combines TRBV7-3 with TRBJ1-1, with 9 bases fitting TRBD1. In germline, CDR1 is SGHTA, CDR2 FQGTGA. This CDR3 region has 14 residues. The V segment lost 2 bases and the J segment 6 bases; nucleotides outside the gene matches: 4. CDR3 region: CASSLGTGLSEAFF. The CDR3 DNA sequence: TGTGCCAGCAGCTTAGGGACAGGGTTGTCTGAAGCTTTCTTT.

The chain couples TRBV6-5 to TRBJ1-1; TRBD1 is a possible D gene (6 bases). The length of the CDR3 is 14 residues. The V gene lost 6 bases and the J gene lost 10 bases, with 21 bases spanning the gap. Germline CDR1 MNHEY, CDR2 SVGAGI. The CDR3 protein is CASRPTGMSLGAFF. In nucleotides, the CDR3 is TGTGCCAGCAGGCCTACAGGGATGAGCCTTGGAGCTTTCTTT.

V usage is TRBV19 and J usage is TRBJ2-2; the D is unclear. CDR3 size: 14 residues. Germline V CDR1 and CDR2: LNHDA, SQIVND (reference sequence). Trimming took 5 bases from V and 5 from J, leaving 12 bases between them. As DNA, the CDR3 is TGTGCCAGTAGTTCCCAACTTTGGACCGGGGAGCTGTTTTTT. As protein: CASSSQLWTGELFF.

CDR3 DNA: TGTGCCAGCAGCGCCCACAGGGTGGGGACTGAAGCTTTCTTT. Amino acid sequence: CASSAHRVGTEAFF. The gene calls are TRBV9 and TRBJ1-1; tentatively, D is TRBD1 (6 bases). Germline V lookup: CDR1 SGDLS, CDR2 YYNGEE. This CDR3 spans 14 amino acids. V lost 3 bases, J lost 5 bases, and 14 bases lay in between.

The rearrangement links TRBV4-1 to TRBJ2-1; 8 bases align to TRBD2. Germline assignment: CDR1 MGHRA and CDR2 YSYEKL. V was pared by 0 bases and J by 1 base, with 8 bases of the junction left unmatched. The CDR3 totals 18 residues. The CDR3 nucleotides read TGCGCCAGCAGCCAAGATCCAGCGGGGGTCTCGTCCTACAATGAGCAGTTCTTC. Translating it yields CASSQDPAGVSSYNEQFF.

The chain recombines TRBV29-1 with TRBJ1-1; 11 bases are shared with TRBD1. Germline CDR1 is SQVTM and CDR2 is ANQGSEA. With V trimmed by 4 bases and J by 4 bases, 5 bases remained unmatched. This CDR3 spans 14 amino acids. For the CDR3, the DNA is TGCAGCGTTGCATTGGGGACAGGGGGCACTGAAGCTTTCTTT. Amino acid sequence: CSVALGTGGTEAFF.

The chain combines TRBV28 with TRBJ2-5; TRBD1 agrees at 10 bases. Germline CDR1 MDHEN, CDR2 SYDVKM. This CDR3 has 15 amino acids. V shed 7 bases and J 5 bases; nucleotides not matched to a gene: 10. The CDR3 nucleotides read TGTGCCAGCACCCTATGGACAGGGGGTTGGGAGACCCAGTACTTC. This sequence encodes CASTLWTGGWETQYF. Based on the CDR3 plus reference TRBV28 and TRBJ2-5, the full variable domain is DVKVTQSSRYLVKRTGEKVFLECVQDMDHENMFWYRQDPGLGLRLIYFSYDVKMKEKGDIPEGYSVSREKKERFSLILESASTNQTSMYLCASTLWTGGWETQYFGPGTRLLVL.

V is TRBV4-1 and J is TRBJ2-2, with TRBD2 matching over 12 bases. The germline gives CDR1 MGHRA, CDR2 YSYEKL. This CDR3 contains 17 residues. The V segment lost 3 bases and the J segment 2 bases; nucleotides outside the gene matches: 4. The CDR3 bases are TGCGCCAGCAGCCATGGACTAGCGGGGCTTAACACCGGGGAGCTGTTTTTT. Its translation is CASSHGLAGLNTGELFF.

CDR3 amino acids: CASSTAGDRVGYTF. CDR3 DNA: TGTGCCAGCAGCACTGCCGGGGACAGGGTTGGCTACACCTTC. This sequence joins TRBV7-9 and TRBJ1-2; 9 bases fit TRBD1. The CDR3 runs 14 residues. The trim removed 5 bases at V and 7 bases at J, leaving 8 bases unmatched. CDR1 is SEHNR and CDR2 is FQNEAQ in the germline V gene (reference sequence).

The CDR3 protein is CASSRQGNQPQHF. The CDR3 coding sequence is TGTGCCAGCAGCAGGCAGGGCAATCAGCCCCAGCATTTT. The rearrangement joins TRBV21-1 to TRBJ1-5; the table's D call, TRBD1, was not checked against the DNA. TRBV21-1 is a recognized pseudogene. This CDR3 is 13 amino acids long.

The chain combines TRBV30 with TRBJ1-3; 8 bases match TRBD1. CDR1 is GTSNPN and CDR2 is SVGIG in the germline V gene (reference sequence). The CDR3 runs 15 residues. V lost 2 bases, J lost 3 bases, and 6 bases stayed unmatched. CDR3 nucleotide sequence: TGTGCCTGGAGTTGGGGACAGGCGATTGGAAACACCATATATTTT. This gives the protein CAWSWGQAIGNTIYF.

The J gene is TRBJ2-1, the V gene TRBV29-1; D remains ambiguous. The CDR3 spans 10 residues. Between the trimmed V and J ends, which lost 8 bases and 12 bases, there was a span of 14 bases. Germline V gene lookup returns CDR1 SQVTM and CDR2 ANQGSEA. The CDR3 DNA sequence: TGCAGCCCCAGCGCCATGGGGCAGTTCTTC. Translated: CSPSAMGQFF.

The genes are TRBV7-3 and TRBJ2-3; TRBD1 matches at 11 bases. Trimming cost V 5 bases and J 5 bases; bases outside gene matches: 6. In germline, CDR1 is SGHTA, CDR2 FQGTGA. The CDR3 is 15 amino acids. CDR3 nucleotide sequence: TGTGCCAGCAGCCGAGCGGGACAGGGGGTAGATACGCAGTATTTT. This gives the protein CASSRAGQGVDTQYF.

The chain combines TRBV10-3 with TRBJ2-5, with 12 bases lining up with TRBD1. Germline V gene data show CDR1 as ENHRY and CDR2 as SYGVKD. V was pared by 6 bases and J by 5 bases, with 4 bases of the junction left unmatched. The CDR3 extends over 14 amino acids. CDR3 sequence reads: CAIRGDRGRETQYF. CDR3 in DNA: TGTGCCATCAGAGGGGACAGGGGGCGTGAGACCCAGTACTTC.

The chain uses TRBV10-1 and TRBJ2-2; a possible D gene is TRBD2 (6 bases). The ends were cut back, 0 bases at V and 4 bases at J, with 12 bases in the middle. CDR1 and CDR2 from the germline V gene are WNHNN and SYGVQD (reference sequence). The length of the CDR3 is 16 residues. CDR3 bases: TGCGCCAGCAGTGAGTCGGTAGCGGCTGGCACCGGGGAGCTGTTTTTT. Translated, it gives CASSESVAAGTGELFF.

V usage is TRBV19 and J usage is TRBJ1-4; no definite D call. CDR1 is LNHDA, CDR2 SQIVND, per germline (reference sequence). This CDR3 region has 13 residues. Trimming pared 4 bases from V and 2 bases from J, leaving 5 bases between. CDR3 protein: CASSTRTNEKLFF. The CDR3 nucleotides are TGTGCCAGTAGTACTCGGACTAATGAAAAACTGTTTTTT.

V usage is TRBV5-1 and J usage is TRBJ1-2; no definite D call. The germline V gene encodes CDR1 SGHRS and CDR2 YFSETQ. Trimming took 1 base from V and 6 from J, leaving 13 bases between them. This CDR3 has 14 amino acids. CDR3: CASSLSHEGNGYTF. CDR3 DNA sequence: TGCGCCAGCAGCTTGAGTCATGAGGGAAATGGCTACACCTTC.